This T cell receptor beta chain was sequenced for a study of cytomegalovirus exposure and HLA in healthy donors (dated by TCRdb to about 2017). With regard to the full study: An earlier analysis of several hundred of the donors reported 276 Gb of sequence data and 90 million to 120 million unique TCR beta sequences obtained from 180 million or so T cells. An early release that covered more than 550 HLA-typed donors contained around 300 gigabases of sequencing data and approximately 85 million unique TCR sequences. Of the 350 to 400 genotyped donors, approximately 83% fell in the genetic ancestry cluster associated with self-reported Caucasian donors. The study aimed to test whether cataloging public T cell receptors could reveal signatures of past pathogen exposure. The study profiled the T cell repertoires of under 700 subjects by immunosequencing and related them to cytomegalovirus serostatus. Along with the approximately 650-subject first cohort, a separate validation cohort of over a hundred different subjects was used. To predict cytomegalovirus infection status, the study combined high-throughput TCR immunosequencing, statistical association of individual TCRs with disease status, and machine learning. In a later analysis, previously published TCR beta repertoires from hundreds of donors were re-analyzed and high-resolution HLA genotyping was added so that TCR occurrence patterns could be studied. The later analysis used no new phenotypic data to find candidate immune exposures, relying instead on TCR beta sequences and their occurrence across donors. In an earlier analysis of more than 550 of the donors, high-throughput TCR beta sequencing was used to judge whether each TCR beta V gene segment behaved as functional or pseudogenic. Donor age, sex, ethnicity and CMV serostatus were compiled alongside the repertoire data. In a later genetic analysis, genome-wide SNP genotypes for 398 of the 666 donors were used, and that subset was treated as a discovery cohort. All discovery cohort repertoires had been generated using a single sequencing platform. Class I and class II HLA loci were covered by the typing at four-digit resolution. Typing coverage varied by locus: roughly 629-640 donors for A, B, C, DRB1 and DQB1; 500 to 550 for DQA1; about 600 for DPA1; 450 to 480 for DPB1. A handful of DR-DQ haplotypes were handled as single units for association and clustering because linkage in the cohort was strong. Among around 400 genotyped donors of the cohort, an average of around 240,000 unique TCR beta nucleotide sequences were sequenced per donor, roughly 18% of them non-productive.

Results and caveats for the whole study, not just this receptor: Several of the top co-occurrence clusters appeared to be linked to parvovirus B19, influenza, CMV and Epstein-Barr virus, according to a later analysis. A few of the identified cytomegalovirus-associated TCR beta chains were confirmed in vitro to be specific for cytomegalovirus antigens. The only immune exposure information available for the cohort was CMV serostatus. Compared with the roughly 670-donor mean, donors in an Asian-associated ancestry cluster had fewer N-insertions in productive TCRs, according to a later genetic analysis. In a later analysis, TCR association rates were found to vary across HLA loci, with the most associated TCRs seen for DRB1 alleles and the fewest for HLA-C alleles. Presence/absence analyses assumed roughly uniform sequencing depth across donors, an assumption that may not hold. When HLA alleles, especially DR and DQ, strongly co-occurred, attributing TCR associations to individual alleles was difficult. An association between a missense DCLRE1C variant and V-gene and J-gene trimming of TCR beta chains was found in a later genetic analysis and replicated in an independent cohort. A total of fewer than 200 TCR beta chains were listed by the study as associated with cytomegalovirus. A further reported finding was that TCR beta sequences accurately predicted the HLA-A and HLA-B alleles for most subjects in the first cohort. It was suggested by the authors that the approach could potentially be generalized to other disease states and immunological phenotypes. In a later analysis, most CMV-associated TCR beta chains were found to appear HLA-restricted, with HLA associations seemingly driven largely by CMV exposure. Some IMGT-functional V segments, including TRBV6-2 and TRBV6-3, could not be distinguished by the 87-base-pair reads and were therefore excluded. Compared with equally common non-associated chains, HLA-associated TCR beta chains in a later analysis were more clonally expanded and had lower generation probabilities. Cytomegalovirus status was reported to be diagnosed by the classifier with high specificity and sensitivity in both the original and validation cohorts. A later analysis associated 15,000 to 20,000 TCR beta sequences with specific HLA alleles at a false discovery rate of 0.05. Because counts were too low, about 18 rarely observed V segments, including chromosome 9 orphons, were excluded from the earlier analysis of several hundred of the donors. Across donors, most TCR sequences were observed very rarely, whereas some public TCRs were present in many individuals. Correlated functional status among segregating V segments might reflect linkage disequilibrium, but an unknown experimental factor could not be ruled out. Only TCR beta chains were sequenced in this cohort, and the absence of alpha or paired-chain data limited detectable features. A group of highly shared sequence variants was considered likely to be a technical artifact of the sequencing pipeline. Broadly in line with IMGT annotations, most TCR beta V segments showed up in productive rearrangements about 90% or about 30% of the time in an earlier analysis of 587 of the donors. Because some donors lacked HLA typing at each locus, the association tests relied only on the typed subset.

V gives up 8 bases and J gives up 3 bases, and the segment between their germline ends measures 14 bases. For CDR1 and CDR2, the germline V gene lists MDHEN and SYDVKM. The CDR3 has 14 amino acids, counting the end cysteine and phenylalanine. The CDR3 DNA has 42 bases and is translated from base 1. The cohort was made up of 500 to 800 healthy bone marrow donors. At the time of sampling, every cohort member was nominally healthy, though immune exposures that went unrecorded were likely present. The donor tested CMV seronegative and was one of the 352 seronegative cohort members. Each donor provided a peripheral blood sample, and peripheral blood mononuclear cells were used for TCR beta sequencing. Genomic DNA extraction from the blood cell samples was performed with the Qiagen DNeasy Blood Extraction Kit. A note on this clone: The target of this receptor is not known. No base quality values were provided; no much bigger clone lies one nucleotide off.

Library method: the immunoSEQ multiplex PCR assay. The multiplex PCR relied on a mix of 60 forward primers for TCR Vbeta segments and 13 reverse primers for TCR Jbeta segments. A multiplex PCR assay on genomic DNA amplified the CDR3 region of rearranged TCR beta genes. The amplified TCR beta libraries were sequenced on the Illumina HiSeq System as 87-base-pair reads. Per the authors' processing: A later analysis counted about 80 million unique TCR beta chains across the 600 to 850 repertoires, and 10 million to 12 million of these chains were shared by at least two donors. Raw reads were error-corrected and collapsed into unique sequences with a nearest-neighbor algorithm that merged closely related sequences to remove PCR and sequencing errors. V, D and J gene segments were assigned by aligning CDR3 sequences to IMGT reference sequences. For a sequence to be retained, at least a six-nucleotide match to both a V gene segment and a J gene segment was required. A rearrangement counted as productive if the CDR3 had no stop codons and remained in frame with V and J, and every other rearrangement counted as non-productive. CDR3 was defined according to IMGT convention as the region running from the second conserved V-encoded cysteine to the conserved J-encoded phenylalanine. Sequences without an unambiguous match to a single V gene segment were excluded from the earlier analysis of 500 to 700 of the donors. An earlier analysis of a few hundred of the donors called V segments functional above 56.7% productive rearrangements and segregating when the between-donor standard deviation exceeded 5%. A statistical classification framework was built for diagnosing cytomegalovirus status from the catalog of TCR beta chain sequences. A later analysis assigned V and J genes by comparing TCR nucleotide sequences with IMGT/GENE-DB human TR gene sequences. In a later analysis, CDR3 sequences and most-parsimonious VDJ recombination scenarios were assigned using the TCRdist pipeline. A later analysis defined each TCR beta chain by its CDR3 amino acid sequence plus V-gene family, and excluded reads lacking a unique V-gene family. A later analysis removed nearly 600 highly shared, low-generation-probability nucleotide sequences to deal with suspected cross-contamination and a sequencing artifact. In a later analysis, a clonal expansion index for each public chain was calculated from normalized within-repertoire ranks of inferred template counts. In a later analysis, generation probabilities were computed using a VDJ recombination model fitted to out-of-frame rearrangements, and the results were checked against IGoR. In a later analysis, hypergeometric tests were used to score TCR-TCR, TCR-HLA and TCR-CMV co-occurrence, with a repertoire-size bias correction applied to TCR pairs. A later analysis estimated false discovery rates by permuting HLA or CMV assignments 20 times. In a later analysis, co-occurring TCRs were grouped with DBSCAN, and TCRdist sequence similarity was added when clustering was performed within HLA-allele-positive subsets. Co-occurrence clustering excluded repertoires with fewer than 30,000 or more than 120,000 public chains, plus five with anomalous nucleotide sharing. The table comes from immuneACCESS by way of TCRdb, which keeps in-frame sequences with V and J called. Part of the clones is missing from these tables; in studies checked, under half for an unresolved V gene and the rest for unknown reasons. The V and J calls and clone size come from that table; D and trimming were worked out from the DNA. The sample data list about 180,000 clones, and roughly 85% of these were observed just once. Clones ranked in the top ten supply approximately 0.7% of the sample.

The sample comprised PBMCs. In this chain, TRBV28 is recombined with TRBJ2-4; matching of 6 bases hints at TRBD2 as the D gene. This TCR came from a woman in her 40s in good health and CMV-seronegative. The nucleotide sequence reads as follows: TGTGCCAGCCGCGAGGAGGGTGGCAAAAACATTCAGTACTTC. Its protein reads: CASREEGGKNIQYF.